The clone carrying this T cell receptor (beta chain) was found many times. As yet, its antigen is unknown. Profiled with immunoSEQ multiplex PCR; TCRdb holds only in-frame clones, not every one. The table lists some 300,000 clones, approximately 86% of them singletons. The treatment is: roughly 19 received Ad26.COV2.S at low or high dose, single or two shots; several received placebo; per-sample allocation not given. Samples analyzed were those drawn on day 63 after the first vaccine or placebo injection. The data were taken from a study of Ad26.COV2.S vaccination and SARS-CoV-2 variants. Whole-study findings and limits: Estimates derived from TCR breadth and depth analyses may have underestimated total T cell responses. Vaccine and placebo groups showed comparable non-spike TCR breadth. Among vaccine recipients, spike-specific TCR breadth exceeded that of placebo recipients.

In germline, CDR1 is SEHNR, CDR2 FQNEAQ (reference sequence). The CDR3 totals 15 residues. Trimming removed 4 bases from V and 4 bases from J, with 14 bases in between. The chain uses TRBV7-9 and TRBJ2-1; D perhaps matches TRBD1 (6 bases). The clonotype comes from a person aged 18-60 years who received the Ad26.COV2.S COVID-19 vaccine or a placebo. Sequenced material: peripheral blood, taken in a trial of Ad26.COV2.S vaccine versus placebo. CDR3 in amino acids: CASSSDRKQYNEQFF. Here the CDR3 DNA reads TGTGCCAGCAGCTCGGACAGAAAGCAATACAATGAGCAGTTCTTC.